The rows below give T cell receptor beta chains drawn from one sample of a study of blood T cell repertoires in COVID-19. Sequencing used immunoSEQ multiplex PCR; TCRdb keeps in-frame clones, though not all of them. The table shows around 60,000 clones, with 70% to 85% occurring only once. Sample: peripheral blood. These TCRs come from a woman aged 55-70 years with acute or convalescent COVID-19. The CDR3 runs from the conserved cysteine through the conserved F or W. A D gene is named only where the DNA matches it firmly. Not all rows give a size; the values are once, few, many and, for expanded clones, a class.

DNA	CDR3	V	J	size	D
TGTGCCAGTACAGAACAGAGACGGCAGCCCCAGCATTTT	CASTEQRRQPQHF	TRBV19	TRBJ1-5	-	-
TGTGCCAGCTCACCAACCGGGGGTGAGCAGTTCTTC	CASSPTGGEQFF	TRBV18	TRBJ2-1	-	-
TGTGCCAGCAGTCCCAGGGGTCAGCCCCAGCATTTT	CASSPRGQPQHF	TRBV12-3/TRBV12-4	TRBJ1-5	-	-
TGCGCCAGCAGCCAAGGCACATACACTAATTCACCCCTCCACTTT	CASSQGTYTNSPLHF	TRBV4-1	TRBJ1-6	-	-
TGTGCCAGCAGCTTAGCCGGACTCCTCTATGGCTACACCTTC	CASSLAGLLYGYTF	TRBV7-2	TRBJ1-2	-	-
TGTGCCAGCAGTGAATTTGGAGGCGGCTACACCTTC	CASSEFGGGYTF	TRBV6-1	TRBJ1-2	-	-
TGTGCCAGCAGCTCTCAGGCGGGGGGCGAGCAGTACTTC	CASSSQAGGEQYF	TRBV11-1	TRBJ2-7	-	TRBD2
TGTGCCAGCAGCCCCGGGACAGGGGAATGGTCACCCCTCCACTTT	CASSPGTGEWSPLHF	TRBV9	TRBJ1-6	-	TRBD1
TGTGCCTCCAGAAGGTCTAGCCCAGATACGCAGTATTTT	CASRRSSPDTQYF	TRBV19	TRBJ2-3	-	-
TGTGCCAGCAGCTTGGAACAGGGACCCACAGATACGCAGTATTTT	CASSLEQGPTDTQYF	TRBV5-6	TRBJ2-3	-	-
TGTGCCACCAGTGAAGAAAAGGGACAGGGAGGATGGAGACAGCCCCAGCATTTT	CATSEEKGQGGWRQPQHF	TRBV24-1	TRBJ1-5	-	TRBD1
TGTGCCAGCAGCTCCGGGACAGGAGGAAACACCATATATTTT	CASSSGTGGNTIYF	TRBV5-4	TRBJ1-3	few	TRBD1
TGTGCCAGCGCTAGGCTCGCGGGCGGGGAGCTGTTTTTT	CASARLAGGELFF	TRBV19	TRBJ2-2	once	-
TGTGCCAGCAGCCGAGCCTCTCTAGCCAGGGAGCAGTTCTTC	CASSRASLAREQFF	TRBV3-1/TRBV3-2	TRBJ2-1	-	-
TGCGCCAGCAGCTTGGGACAGGGGGCTGGACAGCCCCAGCATTTT	CASSLGQGAGQPQHF	TRBV5-1	TRBJ1-5	-	TRBD1
TGCGCCAGCAGCTTGGACGGGGGGACCATCACAGATACGCAGTATTTT	CASSLDGGTITDTQYF	TRBV5-1	TRBJ2-3	-	TRBD2
TGTGCCAGCAGCGTCGCGAACACCGGGGAGCTGTTTTTT	CASSVANTGELFF	TRBV5-5	TRBJ2-2	-	-
TGTGCCAGTAACCCGACAGGGTACCACGAGCAGTACTTC	CASNPTGYHEQYF	TRBV19	TRBJ2-7	-	TRBD1
TGTGCCAGCAAACACAATCTGGGACAGGGTGATGGCTACACCTTC	CASKHNLGQGDGYTF	TRBV7-9	TRBJ1-2	-	TRBD1
TGTGCCAGCAGTGGATATTCCGGGACAGGGTTAGATACGCAGTATTTT	CASSGYSGTGLDTQYF	TRBV25-1	TRBJ2-3	-	TRBD1
TGTGCCAGCAGCAAAGCGGTAGGACAGAGCTCCTATAATTCACCCCTCCACTTT	CASSKAVGQSSYNSPLHF	TRBV21-1	TRBJ1-6	-	-
TGTGCCAGCAACCTCGCAGGGAGGGCTTTCTTT	CASNLAGRAFF	TRBV6-5	TRBJ1-1	-	-
TGTGCCAGCAGCTTAGCCGGGACAGGGAGCTCTGGAAACACCATATATTTT	CASSLAGTGSSGNTIYF	TRBV7-9	TRBJ1-3	-	TRBD1
TGTGCCAGCAGCTTTGGGACAGGGCTTACCTACGAGCAGTACTTC	CASSFGTGLTYEQYF	TRBV11-2	TRBJ2-7	once	TRBD1
TGTGCCAGCAGTGAGGGGCTAGGGGGCGGCGGCTACACCTTC	CASSEGLGGGGYTF	TRBV6-4	TRBJ1-2	-	TRBD1
TGTGCCAGCAGCCTTGACAGGGGAACTAATGAAAAACTGTTTTTT	CASSLDRGTNEKLFF	TRBV3-1/TRBV3-2	TRBJ1-4	-	TRBD1
TGTGCCAGCAGCCACCCGGTGACAGGGCGGAAGTCTGAAGCTTTCTTT	CASSHPVTGRKSEAFF	TRBV3-1/TRBV3-2	TRBJ1-1	-	TRBD1
TGTGCCATCAGCGCTCAACGACCAAGGGAGGGGAGAAGCTCCTACGAGCAGTACTTC	CAISAQRPREGRSSYEQYF	TRBV10-3	TRBJ2-7	-	TRBD2
TGTGCCACCAGTGAGGGACAGGGCCTCAATCAGCCCCAGCATTTT	CATSEGQGLNQPQHF	TRBV24-1	TRBJ1-5	-	TRBD1
TGTGCCAGCAGCACCGGGACAGGGGATGGCTACACCTTC	CASSTGTGDGYTF	TRBV9	TRBJ1-2	-	TRBD1
TGTGCCAGCAGCCAAGACGGGACAGGGGACGGCTACACCTTC	CASSQDGTGDGYTF	TRBV14	TRBJ1-2	-	TRBD1
TGTGCCAGCAGTGAAGGGTTGTGGCTTGAAGCTTTCTTT	CASSEGLWLEAFF	TRBV2	TRBJ1-1	-	-
TGCAGCCTTGCGCGAGGGGTCCAGGGGGATACGCAGTATTTT	CSLARGVQGDTQYF	TRBV29-1	TRBJ2-3	-	-
TGTGCCAGCAGTTACTCAGGTGGACTAGCTTTCTTT	CASSYSGGLAFF	TRBV6-5	TRBJ1-1	-	-
TGTGCCAGCAGCCCCCCGGGCAGGGCCCCGAACACTGAAGCTTTCTTT	CASSPPGRAPNTEAFF	TRBV9	TRBJ1-1	-	-
TGCGCCAGCAGCCGCGGACTAGCGGGAGCCGGGTACACCGGGGAGCTGTTTTTT	CASSRGLAGAGYTGELFF	TRBV4-1	TRBJ2-2	-	TRBD2